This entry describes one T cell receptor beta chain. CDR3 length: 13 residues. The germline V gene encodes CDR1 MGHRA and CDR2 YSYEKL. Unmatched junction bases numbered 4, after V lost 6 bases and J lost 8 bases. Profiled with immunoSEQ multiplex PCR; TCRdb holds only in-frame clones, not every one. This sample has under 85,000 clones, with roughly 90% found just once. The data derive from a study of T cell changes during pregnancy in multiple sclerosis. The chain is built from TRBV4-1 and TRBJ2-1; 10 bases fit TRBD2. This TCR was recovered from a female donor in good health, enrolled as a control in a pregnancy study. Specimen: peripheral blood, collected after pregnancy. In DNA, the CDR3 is TGCGCCAGCAGAGTAGCGGGGGGCTATGAGCAGTTCTTC. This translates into CASRVAGGYEQFF.